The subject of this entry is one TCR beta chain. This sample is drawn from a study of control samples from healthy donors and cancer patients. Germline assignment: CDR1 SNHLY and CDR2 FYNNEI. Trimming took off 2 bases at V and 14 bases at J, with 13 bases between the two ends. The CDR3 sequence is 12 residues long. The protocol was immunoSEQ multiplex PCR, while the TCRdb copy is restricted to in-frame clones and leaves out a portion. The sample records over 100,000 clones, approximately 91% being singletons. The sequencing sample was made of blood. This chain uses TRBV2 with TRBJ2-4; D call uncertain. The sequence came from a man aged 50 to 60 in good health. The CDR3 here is CASSEFPGWEYF. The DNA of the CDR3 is TGTGCCAGCAGTGAATTCCCGGGTTGGGAGTACTTC.